The 8 T cell receptor beta chains below were found in one sample sequenced in a study of cytomegalovirus exposure and HLA in healthy donors. The PCR was carried out with 60 Vbeta primers and 13 Jbeta primers. Measured with immunoSEQ multiplex PCR; TCRdb has only the in-frame clones, and not every one. The data hold about 82,000 clones, with approximately 80% observed a single time. The specimen sequenced was PBMCs. These receptors came from a middle-aged man in good health and CMV-seronegative.

For this clone: The sample has other DNA sequences that encode this CDR3 too. This chain links TRBV21-1 with TRBJ2-4; the D call TRBD2 from the table was never checked on the DNA. TRBV21-1 is recorded as a pseudogene. The CDR3 sequence is 13 residues long. The chain's CDR3 is CAGVAAARNIQYF. The CDR3 coding sequence is TGTGCCGGAGTAGCGGCCGCAAGAAACATTCAGTACTTC.

The rearrangement links TRBV13 to TRBJ2-7; 8 bases map to TRBD2. CDR3 size: 16 residues. Germline CDR1 is PRHDT and CDR2 is FYEKMQ (reference sequence). The ends lost 5 bases at V and 5 bases at J; junction bases unmatched: 14. The CDR3 here is CASSPTFGTRRNEQYF. In nucleotides, the CDR3 is TGTGCCAGCAGCCCAACCTTTGGGACTAGAAGAAACGAGCAGTACTTC.

This clone was recorded only once. The chain couples TRBV23-1 to TRBJ1-2; D not certain. TRBV23-1 is known as an ORF, though its function is uncertain. This CDR3 is 11 amino acids long. V gave up 7 bases and J gave up 9 bases, with 12 bases separating them. CDR3 amino acids: CASNRGCSYTF. The CDR3 nucleotides read TGCGCCAGCAATCGAGGGTGTAGCTACACCTTC.

This chain links TRBV30 with TRBJ1-1; D is uncertain. Germline CDR1 and CDR2: GTSNPN and SVGIG (reference sequence). Trimming shortened V by 3 bases and J by 1 base, and 9 bases separated the two germline ends. This CDR3 has 13 amino acids. The CDR3 DNA sequence: TGTGCCTGGAGCGCCCTAAGGAACACTGAAGCTTTCTTT. This sequence encodes CAWSALRNTEAFF.

The chain joins TRBV5-6 to TRBJ1-2; 8 nucleotides match TRBD1. The trim removed 4 bases at V and 6 bases at J, leaving 20 bases unmatched. In germline, CDR1 is SGHDT, CDR2 YYEEEE. The CDR3 has 18 amino acids. The CDR3 here is CASSRLTLQGAAWDGYTF. The CDR3 coding sequence is TGTGCCAGCAGCCGCCTGACGCTTCAGGGGGCCGCATGGGATGGCTACACCTTC.

The chain has TRBV4-1 and TRBJ2-2; 8 bases align to TRBD1. The length of the CDR3 is 16 residues. Germline V CDR1 and CDR2: MGHRA, YSYEKL. V lost 5 bases, J lost 1 base, and 6 bases stayed unmatched. As DNA, the CDR3 is TGCGCCAGCAGCAAACGACAGGGGATGAACACCGGGGAGCTGTTTTTT. It translates to CASSKRQGMNTGELFF.

This clone was counted only a few times. This chain uses TRBV19 with TRBJ1-4; a weak D match, TRBD1 (6 bases). The CDR3 length is 15 residues. Trimming cost V 5 bases and J 7 bases, with 17 bases left between them. Looked up from germline, CDR1 is LNHDA and CDR2 is SQIVND (reference sequence). The CDR3 loop reads CASSPIQGAAEKLFF. DNA for the CDR3: TGTGCCAGTAGTCCTATACAGGGTGCAGCTGAAAAACTGTTTTTT. The full variable domain, in which reference TRBV19 and TRBJ1-4 provide the parts outside the CDR3, is DGGITQSPKYLFRKEGQNVTLSCEQNLNHDAMYWYRQDPGQGLRLIYYSQIVNDFQKGDIAEGYSVSREKKESFPLTVTSAQKNPTAFYLCASSPIQGAAEKLFFGSGTQLSVL.

The chain has TRBV19 and TRBJ1-5, with D possibly being TRBD1 (6 bases). Germline-derived CDR1 and CDR2 are LNHDA and SQIVND (reference sequence). Between the trimmed V and J ends, which lost 11 bases and 0 bases, there was a span of 20 bases. This CDR3 is built from 16 residues. The CDR3 reads CASPIRGLSSNQPQHF. CDR3 coding DNA: TGTGCCTCGCCAATCAGGGGCTTAAGTAGCAATCAGCCCCAGCATTTT.